This passage covers 10 T cell receptor beta chains from one sample sequenced in a study of beta chain features in type 1 diabetes. Whole-study findings and limits: Type 1 diabetes patients showed a moderate but significant shortening of TCRB CDR3s in all four CD4+ subsets.

Reverse transcribing all isolated RNA meant expressed TCRB transcripts were sequenced. TCRdb's table, derived via immunoSEQ multiplex PCR, lists solely in-frame clones and lacks some. The sample has 640,000 or so clones; around 15% are singletons. No antigen is known for these receptors. The sample consisted of naive CD4+ T cells from blood. Source of these receptors: a man aged 18 to 30 with type 1 diabetes.

Points on this clone: In the same sample, other DNA sequences code for this CDR3. The chain employs TRBV5-1 and TRBJ2-5, with D possibly being TRBD1 (6 bases). V lost 1 base and J lost 3, with 7 bases in between. The CDR3 consists of 13 residues. CDR1 and CDR2 (germline): SGHRS, YFSETQ. The CDR3 region has the DNA TGCGCCAGCAGCTTGACAGGGAAAGAGACCCAGTACTTC. This gives the protein CASSLTGKETQYF.

This clone was found a few times. The chain is built from TRBV7-8 and TRBJ2-1, with 9 positions matching TRBD2. The germline V gene has CDR1 SGHVS and CDR2 FQNEAQ. The CDR3 contains 17 residues. V trimming: 1 base; J trimming: 8 bases; junction bases outside the gene matches: 12. This CDR3 reads CASSLGVSGGPWDEQFF. CDR3 nucleotide sequence: TGTGCCAGCAGCTTAGGGGTTAGCGGGGGCCCCTGGGATGAGCAGTTCTTC.

The DNA of the CDR3 is TGTGCCAGCAGCGTTCGGGGGCGCGGCTCCTACAATGAGCAGTTCTTC. It is translated as CASSVRGRGSYNEQFF. The V gene is TRBV9, the J gene TRBJ2-1; the D gene could be TRBD1 or TRBD2 (6 bases each). Deletions cut 2 bases from V and 0 bases from J, with 12 bases between. The CDR3 has 16 amino acids. Germline assignment: CDR1 SGDLS and CDR2 YYNGEE.

This clone was seen more than once but under ten times. The chain joins TRBV25-1 to TRBJ1-1; D is undetermined. Germline V CDR1 and CDR2: MGHDK, SYGVNS. The CDR3 has 11 amino acids. Trimming stripped 3 bases from V and 7 bases from J, with 6 bases between. This chain's CDR3 is CASSDWVEAFF. The CDR3 DNA follows: TGTGCCAGCAGTGACTGGGTTGAAGCTTTCTTT.

This clone was detected a few times. The chain joins TRBV30 to TRBJ1-1, with D possibly matching TRBD1 (5 bases). V was cut by 2 bases and J by 1 base, with 11 bases left in between. The CDR3 has 14 amino acids. The germline V gene encodes CDR1 GTSNPN and CDR2 SVGIG (reference sequence). CDR3 protein: CAWSTGGRNTEAFF. CDR3 bases: TGTGCCTGGAGTACGGGGGGAAGGAACACTGAAGCTTTCTTT.

The rearrangement links TRBV5-4 to TRBJ1-5; D gene uncertain. The CDR3 sequence is 14 residues long. The germline gives CDR1 SGHNT, CDR2 YYREEE (reference sequence). Trimming removed 2 bases from V and 0 bases from J, with 6 bases in between. CDR3 loop: CASSFDGSNQPQHF. DNA of the CDR3: TGTGCCAGCAGCTTCGACGGTAGCAATCAGCCCCAGCATTTT.

This clone was counted between two and nine times. This chain joins TRBV29-1 and TRBJ2-3; a possible D gene is TRBD2 (6 bases). Germline V gives CDR1 SQVTM, CDR2 ANQGSEA. The V and J ends lost 4 bases and 6 bases respectively, with 11 bases between them. There are 12 residues in the CDR3. This CDR3 reads CSVGGAQDTQYF. The CDR3 DNA reads TGCAGCGTTGGCGGGGCGCAGGATACGCAGTATTTT.

This clone has a handful of counts. The rearrangement uses TRBV5-1 and TRBJ1-2; 9 bases are shared with TRBD1. Germline V gene sequence: CDR1 SGHRS, CDR2 YFSETQ. J gave up 6 bases and V 4 bases, and 10 bases lay outside the gene matches. This CDR3 contains 15 residues. CDR3 bases: TGCGCCAGCAGCCTAGGACAGGGGACCGCCGATGGCTACACCTTC. The encoded protein is CASSLGQGTADGYTF.

The J gene is TRBJ1-6, the V gene TRBV28; 9 nucleotides match TRBD1. The V segment lost 1 base and the J segment 5 bases; nucleotides outside the gene matches: 3. This CDR3 has 16 amino acids. Germline V gives CDR1 MDHEN, CDR2 SYDVKM. The CDR3 is CASSLLQGANNSPLHF. In nucleotides, the CDR3 is TGTGCCAGCAGTTTATTACAGGGGGCGAATAATTCACCCCTCCACTTT.

V and J are TRBV4-1 and TRBJ1-2; the D is unclear. The CDR3 consists of 15 residues. The germline CDR1 and CDR2 sequences are MGHRA and YSYEKL. Trimming left V 2 bases short and J 4 bases short, with 14 bases between. CDR3 in amino acids: CASSQYTTPFYGYTF. The CDR3 DNA follows: TGCGCCAGCAGCCAATACACGACCCCATTCTATGGCTACACCTTC.